This TCR beta chain stems from a study of CD8 T cells in ankylosing spondylitis. Making the TCR beta libraries involved quantitative 5'-RACE with molecular barcodes. TCRdb ran MiXCR on the 5' RACE reads and lists one entry per CDR3 protein. Seen here are 450,000 to 550,000 distinct CDR3 sequences, roughly 5.3% observed once, and the top ten hold 3% to 4%. This clonotype appeared many times. Its antigen is currently unknown. Study results and caveats: For ankylosing spondylitis blood, a TCR beta motif of several highly homologous variants appeared characteristic. Researchers reportedly found disease-linked clones significantly enriched in matched ankylosing spondylitis synovial fluid.

There are 15 residues in the CDR3. CDR1 and CDR2 (germline): MDHEN, SYDVKM. Trimming cost V 10 bases and J 4 bases, with 20 bases left between them. V and J are TRBV28 and TRBJ1-5; D is unresolved. The TCR originated in a male donor with ankylosing spondylitis. Sequencing used blood, either unsorted or a sorted T cell fraction (not recorded which). In DNA, the CDR3 is TGTGCCACCCGAGGATGGGCCAACGGGAATCAGCCCCAGCATTTT. It yields the protein CATRGWANGNQPQHF.